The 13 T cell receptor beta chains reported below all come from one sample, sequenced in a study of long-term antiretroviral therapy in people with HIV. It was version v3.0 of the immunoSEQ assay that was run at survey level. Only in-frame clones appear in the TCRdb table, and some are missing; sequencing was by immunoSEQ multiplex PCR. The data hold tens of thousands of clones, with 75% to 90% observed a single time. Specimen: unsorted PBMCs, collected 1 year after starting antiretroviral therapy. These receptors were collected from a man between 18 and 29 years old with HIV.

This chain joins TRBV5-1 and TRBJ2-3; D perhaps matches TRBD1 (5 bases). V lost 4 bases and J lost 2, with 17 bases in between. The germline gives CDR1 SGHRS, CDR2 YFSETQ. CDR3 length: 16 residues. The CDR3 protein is CASSHDRDPPTDTQYF. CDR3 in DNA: TGCGCCAGCAGCCATGACAGAGATCCCCCCACAGATACGCAGTATTTT.

CDR3 in amino acids: CASSSLPPDTQYF. DNA for the CDR3: TGTGCCAGCAGTTCACTTCCGCCAGATACGCAGTATTTT. This chain uses TRBV27 with TRBJ2-3, with unresolved D. Trimming removed 4 bases at V and 4 bases at J, with 9 bases between. This CDR3 has 13 amino acids. Germline V gives CDR1 MNHEY, CDR2 SMNVEV (reference sequence).

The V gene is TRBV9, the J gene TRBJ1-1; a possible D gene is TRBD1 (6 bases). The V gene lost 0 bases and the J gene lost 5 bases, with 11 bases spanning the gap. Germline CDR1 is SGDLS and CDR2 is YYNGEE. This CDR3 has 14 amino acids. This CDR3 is CASSVDPRGTEAFF. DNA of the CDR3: TGTGCCAGCAGCGTAGACCCGAGGGGGACTGAAGCTTTCTTT.

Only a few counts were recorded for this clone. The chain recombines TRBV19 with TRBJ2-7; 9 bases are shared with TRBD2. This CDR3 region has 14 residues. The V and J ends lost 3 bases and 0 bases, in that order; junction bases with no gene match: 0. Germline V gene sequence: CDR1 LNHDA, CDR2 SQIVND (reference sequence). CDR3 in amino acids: CASSISGSSYEQYF. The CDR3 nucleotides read TGTGCCAGTAGTATTAGCGGGAGCTCCTACGAGCAGTACTTC.

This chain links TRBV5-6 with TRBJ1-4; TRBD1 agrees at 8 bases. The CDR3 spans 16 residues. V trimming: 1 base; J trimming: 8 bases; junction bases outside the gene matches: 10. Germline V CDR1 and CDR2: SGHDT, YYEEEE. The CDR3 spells CASSLPGTGLWEKLFF. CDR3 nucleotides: TGTGCCAGCAGCTTGCCCGGGACAGGTCTTTGGGAAAAACTGTTTTTT.

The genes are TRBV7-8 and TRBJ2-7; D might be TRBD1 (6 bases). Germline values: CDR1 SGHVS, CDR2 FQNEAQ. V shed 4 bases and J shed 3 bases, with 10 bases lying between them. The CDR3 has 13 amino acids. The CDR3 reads CASSSKGVYEQYF. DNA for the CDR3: TGTGCCAGCAGCTCAAAGGGGGTCTACGAGCAGTACTTC.

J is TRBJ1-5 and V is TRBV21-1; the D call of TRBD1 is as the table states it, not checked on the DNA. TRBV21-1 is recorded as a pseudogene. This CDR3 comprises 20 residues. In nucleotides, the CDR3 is TGTGCCAGCAGCAACCGTCATAAGGACAGGGTCCTAGGGAGCAATCAGCCCCAGCATTTT. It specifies CASSNRHKDRVLGSNQPQHF.

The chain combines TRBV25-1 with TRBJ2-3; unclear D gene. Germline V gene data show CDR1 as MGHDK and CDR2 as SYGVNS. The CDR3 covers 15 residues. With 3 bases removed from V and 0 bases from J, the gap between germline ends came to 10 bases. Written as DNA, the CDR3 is TGTGCCAGCAGTGACAGTCAGCGAAGCACAGATACGCAGTATTTT. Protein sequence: CASSDSQRSTDTQYF.

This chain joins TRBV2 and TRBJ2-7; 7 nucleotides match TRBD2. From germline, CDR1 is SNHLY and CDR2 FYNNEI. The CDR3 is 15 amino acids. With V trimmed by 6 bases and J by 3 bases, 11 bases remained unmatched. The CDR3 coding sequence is TGTGCCAGCAGGGAGGCGGGGGTCCTGAACTACGAGCAGTACTTC. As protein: CASREAGVLNYEQYF.

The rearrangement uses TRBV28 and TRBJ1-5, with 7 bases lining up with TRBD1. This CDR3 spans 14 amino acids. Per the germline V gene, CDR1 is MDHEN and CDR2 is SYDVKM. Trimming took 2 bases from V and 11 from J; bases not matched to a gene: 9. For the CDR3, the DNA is TGTGCCAGCAGTTTAAGGGGGCCCGAAGGAGCCCAGCATTTT. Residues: CASSLRGPEGAQHF.

CDR3 sequence reads: CASSTSGWNYNEQFF. CDR3 in DNA: TGTGCCAGCAGTACTAGCGGGTGGAACTACAATGAGCAGTTCTTC. The rearrangement uses TRBV6-5 and TRBJ2-1; 9 bases are a match to TRBD2. The ends lost 5 bases at V and 3 bases at J; junction bases unmatched: 5. This CDR3 has 15 residues. Germline V gene lookup returns CDR1 MNHEY and CDR2 SVGAGI.

CDR3 loop: CASSSPGPEAFF. The CDR3 DNA follows: TGTGCCAGTAGTTCCCCGGGTCCTGAAGCTTTCTTT. The chain carries TRBV19 and TRBJ1-1; D unresolved. V was clipped by 5 bases and J by 6 bases, with 10 bases between them. Germline lookup yields CDR1 LNHDA and CDR2 SQIVND (reference sequence). The CDR3 loop spans 12 amino acids.

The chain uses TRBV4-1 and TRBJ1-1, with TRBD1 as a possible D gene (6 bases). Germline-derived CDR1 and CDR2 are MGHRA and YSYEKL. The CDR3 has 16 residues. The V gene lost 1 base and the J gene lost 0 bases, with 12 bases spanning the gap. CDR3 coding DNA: TGCGCCAGCAGCCAAGGGACAGAATTCATGAACACTGAAGCTTTCTTT. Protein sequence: CASSQGTEFMNTEAFF.